The 17 T cell receptor beta chains in this list originate from one sample, sequenced in a study of blood T cells in healthy people across ages. Primers used in a second PCR of about 7 to 12 cycles were a sample-barcoded 5' primer and a J-beta primer mix. Via MiXCR, TCRdb re-called the 5' RACE reads, giving one row per CDR3 protein. The repertoire has roughly 1.4 million distinct CDR3 sequences, 45% to 70% of them found once; the top ten carry roughly 6.3%. The sample consisted of blood. All receptors derive from a young man in good health.

As DNA, the CDR3 is TGTGCCAGCAGTTTCCTTCCGGGACTGGAGGACTACGAGCAGTACTTC. It yields the protein CASSFLPGLEDYEQYF. This chain links TRBV6-6 with TRBJ2-7; the D gene is possibly TRBD2 (6 bases). This CDR3 region has 16 residues. V shed 4 bases and J shed 3 bases, with 19 bases lying between them. In germline, CDR1 is MNHNY, CDR2 SVGAGI (reference sequence).

In this sample, this clonotype turned up once. J is TRBJ2-7 and V is TRBV4-2; 7 nucleotides align to TRBD2. Germline assignment: CDR1 LGHNA and CDR2 YNFKEQ. Trimming at V came to 4 bases and at J to 6 bases, leaving 9 bases not matched to a gene. The CDR3 has 14 amino acids. The CDR3 DNA sequence: TGTGCCAGCAGCCCTGATGTAACGGGAGGCGAGCAGTACTTC. It yields the protein CASSPDVTGGEQYF.

This clonotype was seen a handful of times. V and J are TRBV27 and TRBJ1-2; D might be TRBD1 (6 bases). V lost 3 bases and J lost 0, with 14 bases in between. Germline CDR1 and CDR2: MNHEY and SMNVEV (reference sequence). The CDR3 runs 16 residues. CDR3 amino acids: CASSFLSGHANYGYTF. The CDR3 nucleotides are TGTGCCAGCAGTTTCTTGTCGGGACATGCTAACTATGGCTACACCTTC.

The chain has TRBV28 and TRBJ2-4; no definite D call. The J call is doubtful: the DNA matches TRBJ2-7 better. This CDR3 region has 18 residues. Looked up from germline, CDR1 is MDHEN and CDR2 is SYDVKM. This CDR3 is CASSSSLDAGKGTYEQYF. The CDR3 bases are TGTGCCAGCAGTTCCTCCCTCGACGCTGGGAAGGGTACCTACGAGCAGTACTTC.

The rearrangement uses TRBV9 and TRBJ1-2; D gene uncertain. Germline V gene lookup returns CDR1 SGDLS and CDR2 YYNGEE. The CDR3 totals 15 residues. The germline V and J ends were trimmed by 3 bases and 4 bases, with 16 bases remaining between them. CDR3 region: CASSATNRAGYGYTF. DNA of the CDR3: TGTGCCAGCAGCGCAACCAACCGGGCCGGCTATGGCTACACCTTC.

This clonotype was counted once. J is TRBJ2-5 and V is TRBV6-2 or TRBV6-3; possibly TRBD2 for D (5 bases). V was pared by 1 base and J by 4 bases, with 10 bases between. CDR3 length: 14 residues. Germline CDR1 and CDR2: MNHEY and SVGEGT. The CDR3 is CASSYLASTETQYF. In DNA, the CDR3 is TGTGCCAGCAGTTACTTAGCTAGCACAGAGACCCAGTACTTC.

On this clonotype itself: An end of the junction does not agree with germline; a read error may underlie this. V usage is TRBV27 and J usage is TRBJ2-5; 7 bases map to TRBD1. CDR1 is MNHEY, CDR2 SMNVEV, per germline (reference sequence). The CDR3 loop spans 14 amino acids. The chain's CDR3 is CASRTDRDHETQYF. CDR3 DNA sequence: TGTGCCAGCAGGACAGACAGGGACCATGAGACCCAGTACTTC.

This clonotype occurred a few times. The rearrangement uses TRBV25-1 and TRBJ1-2; D is unresolved. In germline, CDR1 is MGHDK, CDR2 SYGVNS. The CDR3 contains 14 residues. With 2 bases removed from V and 7 bases from J, the gap between germline ends came to 14 bases. CDR3 in amino acids: CASSEGSVFFGYTF. CDR3 DNA sequence: TGTGCCAGCAGTGAAGGATCGGTTTTCTTTGGCTACACCTTC.

This chain joins TRBV7-2 and TRBJ1-6; D unresolved. The CDR3 extends over 16 amino acids. The germline gives CDR1 SGHTA, CDR2 FQGNSA. The germline V and J ends were trimmed by 5 bases and 14 bases, with 25 bases remaining between them. The CDR3 DNA reads TGTGCCAGCAGCCCCCACACTCAATCCACAAAACCGGCCCTCCACTTT. This translates into CASSPHTQSTKPALHF.

The chain combines TRBV27 with TRBJ1-2, with no clear D. Germline-derived CDR1 and CDR2 are MNHEY and SMNVEV (reference sequence). The CDR3 covers 15 residues. V dropped 10 bases and J dropped 5 bases, with 23 bases sitting between them. The CDR3 region is CATAEAPINLYGYTF. In DNA, the CDR3 is TGTGCCACTGCGGAGGCGCCCATTAACCTTTATGGCTACACCTTC.

V is TRBV6-2 or TRBV6-3 and J is TRBJ2-4; D unclear. The CDR3 sequence is 11 residues long. Deletions cut 6 bases from V and 15 bases from J, with 15 bases between. CDR1 is MNHEY and CDR2 is SVGEGT in the germline V gene. CDR3 coding DNA: TGTGCCAGCAGCGATGGGCCGGTTGGGTACTTC. As protein: CASSDGPVGYF.

This chain links TRBV29-1 with TRBJ1-2; D uncertain. CDR1 is SQVTM, CDR2 ANQGSEA, per germline. V was trimmed by 5 bases and J by 2 bases, leaving 6 bases between them. The CDR3 is 11 amino acids. CDR3 sequence: CSVRENYGYTF. CDR3 nucleotide sequence: TGCAGCGTTCGGGAGAACTATGGCTACACCTTC.

The rearrangement links TRBV10-3 to TRBJ1-1; tentative D call: TRBD1 (5 bases). This CDR3 has 11 residues. Germline CDR1 reads ENHRY; CDR2 reads SYGVKD. Trimming removed 6 bases from V and 8 bases from J, with 10 bases in between. CDR3 coding DNA: TGTGCCATCAGGCAGGGCACCGAAGCTTTCTTT. Residues: CAIRQGTEAFF.

The chain links TRBV4-1 to TRBJ1-1; D unclear. The CDR3 has 14 amino acids. Germline V gene lookup returns CDR1 MGHRA and CDR2 YSYEKL. V dropped 3 bases and J dropped 6 bases, with 14 bases sitting between them. DNA of the CDR3: TGCGCCAGCAGCCACCCACCAAAGGGCTCTGAAGCTTTCTTT. It is translated as CASSHPPKGSEAFF.

This clonotype occurred a few times. Here the CDR3 DNA reads TGCAGTGCTATGACGGGGGCGCGTGGCTACACCTTC. Its translation: CSAMTGARGYTF. The chain combines TRBV20-1 with TRBJ1-2; a possible D gene is TRBD1 (6 bases). The germline V gene encodes CDR1 DFQATT and CDR2 SNEGSKA (reference sequence). Trimming pared 4 bases from V and 7 bases from J, leaving 13 bases between. CDR3 length equals 12 residues.

The chain couples TRBV6-2 or TRBV6-3 to TRBJ1-1, with D perhaps matching TRBD1 (5 bases). CDR1 and CDR2 from the germline V gene are MNHEY and SVGEGT. Trimming cost V 1 base and J 11 bases, with 11 bases left between them. This CDR3 comprises 12 residues. The CDR3: CASSYLQERAFF. The CDR3 coding sequence is TGTGCCAGCAGTTACTTACAGGAGCGGGCTTTCTTT.

The chain uses TRBV20-1 and TRBJ1-2; D is uncertain. Per the germline V gene, CDR1 is DFQATT and CDR2 is SNEGSKA (reference sequence). The V end was cut by 2 bases, the J end by 4 bases, with 11 bases between. This CDR3 comprises 13 residues. The DNA of the CDR3 is TGCAGTGCTAGAAAATCGGGGTTCTATGGCTACACCTTC. It yields the protein CSARKSGFYGYTF.